This T cell receptor beta chain was retrieved from a study of cytomegalovirus exposure and HLA in healthy donors. Notes on the study in general: Later analysis indicated greater clonal expansion among HLA-associated TCR beta chains than among equally common other chains. Most TCRs appeared rarely, but some public TCRs recurred in many donors. Cytomegalovirus-associated status was assigned to approximately 160 TCR beta chains.

The PCR ran on 60 Vbeta and 13 Jbeta primers. Libraries were prepared by immunoSEQ multiplex PCR; TCRdb keeps only in-frame clonotypes and omits some of them. The sample lists about 170,000 clones; roughly 76% were seen once. In the case of this clone: Its antigen remains unidentified.

The sample consisted of PBMCs. The sequence derives from a male donor in good health and CMV-seronegative.

The CDR3 spells CASGLPGTGGLYEQYF. DNA of the CDR3: TGTGCTAGTGGTTTGCCTGGGACAGGGGGCTTGTACGAGCAGTACTTC. This chain links TRBV12-5 with TRBJ2-7; TRBD1 agrees at 12 bases. The germline CDR1 and CDR2 sequences are LGHNT and FRNRAP. The CDR3 is 16 amino acids. J gave up 4 bases and V 2 bases, and 6 bases lay outside the gene matches.